Listed here is a single T cell receptor beta chain. The entry originates in a study of a mutant IDH1 vaccine in newly diagnosed glioma. Study details: Treated patients, about 62% male and about 38% female, averaged about 40 years of age.

The assay was immunoSEQ multiplex PCR, and TCRdb's table has in-frame clones only and misses some. The sample has tens of thousands of clones, 60% to 85% seen once. Regarding time point: baseline, week 1 (first vaccination visit). As for treatment: pre-vaccination baseline after standard-of-care therapy. Each donor presented with a new WHO grade 3 or 4 astrocytoma that tested IDH1-mutant and showed ATRX loss. Germline loops: CDR1 MNHNS, CDR2 SASEGT. With 3 bases removed from V and 2 bases from J, the gap between germline ends came to 10 bases. CDR3 length equals 14 residues. This receptor was identified in a woman aged 40 to 49 with glioma. The chain links TRBV6-1 to TRBJ1-2, with D perhaps TRBD1 (5 bases). This specimen was PBMCs, taken from a glioma patient treated with radiotherapy, temozolomide or both. The CDR3 coding sequence is TGTGCCAGCAGTGATTCGGGGCGAAACTATGGCTACACCTTC. Encoded protein: CASSDSGRNYGYTF.